The next 19 T cell receptor beta chains were all read from a single sample in a study of early T cells in non-severe SARS-CoV-2 infection (dated by TCRdb to the early 2020s). The library was generated by 5' RACE. Reads for this sample came from a NextSeq 500. The public reads were reprocessed in TCRdb via fastp at Q25 and MiXCR, keeping in-frame beta chains. A single entry per CDR3 protein holds the most common genes and DNA from its merged rows. Across this sample there are about 38,000 distinct CDR3 sequences, with 6% to 8.5% seen only once. Of the sample, 24% falls within the top ten clones. Specimen: whole blood, collected at baseline. The receptors here all came from an adult who was a healthcare worker with PCR-confirmed SARS-CoV-2 infection or an uninfected control (not recorded which).

This clonotype was seen a few times. The chain joins TRBV25-1 to TRBJ2-7; D is perhaps TRBD1 or TRBD2 (5 bases each). The length of the CDR3 is 15 residues. Per the germline V gene, CDR1 is MGHDK and CDR2 is SYGVNS. Trimming removed 6 bases at V and 4 bases at J, with 19 bases between. Written as DNA, the CDR3 is TGTGCCAGCAGGGGGGTTGGCGAGGCTTTTTACGAGCAGTACTTC. It translates to CASRGVGEAFYEQYF.

The J gene is TRBJ2-1, the V gene TRBV27; 7 bases match TRBD1. This CDR3 comprises 15 residues. V gave up 5 bases and J gave up 5 bases; unmatched junction bases: 9. Germline values: CDR1 MNHEY, CDR2 SMNVEV (reference sequence). CDR3 sequence reads: CASSGPGQTNNEQFF. The CDR3 DNA follows: TGTGCCAGCAGTGGTCCGGGACAGACCAACAATGAGCAGTTCTTC.

The gene calls are TRBV2 and TRBJ2-2; 16 bases fit TRBD2. With 11 bases clipped from V and 4 bases from J, the junction kept 10 bases outside the gene matches. Germline V gene sequence: CDR1 SNHLY, CDR2 FYNNEI. This CDR3 spans 17 amino acids. CDR3 coding DNA: TGTGCCGTCCCGGGACTAGCGGGAGGGCCAGGCACCGGGGAGCTGTTTTTT. As protein: CAVPGLAGGPGTGELFF.

The CDR3 spells CASSHGWTSGNTGELFF. The CDR3, as DNA: TGTGCCAGCAGCCATGGATGGACTAGCGGCAACACCGGGGAGCTGTTTTTT. The V and J genes are TRBV3-1 and TRBJ2-2; 10 nucleotides agree with TRBD2. Losses at the gene ends were 3 bases for V and 2 bases for J; bases not matched to a gene: 6. Germline-derived CDR1 and CDR2 are LGHDT and YNNKEL (reference sequence). There are 17 residues in the CDR3.

In this sample, this clonotype turned up many times. This chain links TRBV5-6 with TRBJ2-1; no clear D. CDR1 is SGHDT, CDR2 YYEEEE, per germline. V was cut by 4 bases and J by 6 bases, with 11 bases left in between. CDR3 length: 13 amino acids. As DNA, the CDR3 is TGTGCCAGCAGCGCCGAGCCCCCCAATGAGCAGTTCTTC. It codes for CASSAEPPNEQFF.

The gene calls are TRBV2 and TRBJ1-5; D is uncertain. The CDR3 runs to 15 residues. Germline V gene sequence: CDR1 SNHLY, CDR2 FYNNEI. The V gene lost 2 bases and the J gene lost 2 bases, with 10 bases spanning the gap. CDR3 protein: CASSESRYRNQPQHF. CDR3 nucleotide sequence: TGTGCCAGCAGTGAAAGTAGGTACCGCAATCAGCCCCAGCATTTT.

The gene calls are TRBV6-1 and TRBJ1-2; tentatively, D is TRBD1 (5 bases). CDR3 length equals 15 residues. Germline assignment: CDR1 MNHNS and CDR2 SASEGT. V was cut by 6 bases and J by 4 bases, with 18 bases left in between. For the CDR3, the DNA is TGTGCCAGCAGGACCGGGACTGACGTCCGCTATGGCTACACCTTC. This encodes CASRTGTDVRYGYTF.

This clonotype was seen repeatedly, ten times or more. CDR3 region: CASRRWDSYEQYF. The DNA of the CDR3 is TGTGCCAGCAGAAGATGGGACTCGTACGAGCAGTACTTC. The genes are TRBV6-5 and TRBJ2-7; D may be TRBD2 (6 bases). The CDR3 sequence is 13 residues long. Deletions cut 6 bases from V and 4 bases from J, with 13 bases between. Germline-derived CDR1 and CDR2 are MNHEY and SVGAGI.

This rearrangement joins TRBV4-1 to TRBJ1-4; maybe TRBD1 (5 bases). Germline lookup yields CDR1 MGHRA and CDR2 YSYEKL. V was pared by 1 base and J by 7 bases, with 13 bases between. The CDR3 contains 15 residues. CDR3 nucleotide sequence: TGCGCCAGCAGCCAAGCAGGCGGGGGTGGTGAAAAACTGTTTTTT. This translates into CASSQAGGGGEKLFF.

This sequence joins TRBV3-1 and TRBJ2-1; 10 bases map to TRBD1. Unmatched junction bases numbered 6, after V lost 0 bases and J lost 7 bases. The germline CDR1 and CDR2 sequences are LGHDT and YNNKEL (reference sequence). The CDR3 is 16 residues long. The chain's CDR3 is CASSQDWDRGSNEQFF. DNA of the CDR3: TGTGCCAGCAGCCAAGATTGGGACAGGGGTTCGAATGAGCAGTTCTTC.

Here the CDR3 reads CASSPTGAGETQYF. The CDR3 DNA reads as TGTGCCAGCAGCCCCACGGGGGCAGGGGAGACCCAGTACTTC. The chain employs TRBV7-6 and TRBJ2-5; TRBD1 or TRBD2 may be the D gene (6 bases each). Germline assignment: CDR1 SGHVS and CDR2 FNYEAQ. The CDR3 sequence is 14 residues long. Deletions cut 5 bases from V and 5 bases from J, with 15 bases between.

This clonotype has ten or more counts. The V and J genes are TRBV3-1 and TRBJ2-1; 8 positions agree with TRBD2. This CDR3 is built from 18 residues. Per germline, CDR1 LGHDT and CDR2 YNNKEL (reference sequence). Trimming took 0 bases from V and 7 from J; bases not matched to a gene: 14. CDR3 region: CASSQDRIFRTSINEQFF. The CDR3 nucleotides are TGTGCCAGCAGCCAAGATCGTATCTTCAGGACTAGCATAAATGAGCAGTTCTTC.

This clonotype has a count of ten or more. The CDR3 DNA reads TGTGCCAGTAGTCCCACGACGGACACAGATACGCAGTATTTT. Protein: CASSPTTDTDTQYF. The rearrangement joins TRBV19 to TRBJ2-3; D gene uncertain. The length of the CDR3 is 14 residues. Trimming removed 5 bases from V and 2 bases from J, with 11 bases in between. Germline-derived CDR1 and CDR2 are LNHDA and SQIVND (reference sequence).

At least ten counts were recorded for this clonotype. The chain carries TRBV2 and TRBJ1-4; a weak D match, TRBD1 (6 bases). The CDR3 runs 14 residues. Germline V gene lookup returns CDR1 SNHLY and CDR2 FYNNEI. V lost 2 bases and J lost 5, with 9 bases in between. The CDR3 here is CASSERTANEKLFF. CDR3 nucleotide sequence: TGTGCCAGCAGTGAAAGGACAGCGAATGAAAAACTGTTTTTT.

This clonotype was observed a few times. The genes are TRBV20-1 and TRBJ2-1; 7 bases fit TRBD2. The CDR3 is 13 amino acids. The V gene end was trimmed by 4 bases and the J gene end by 1 base; junction bases not matched to a gene: 1. From germline, CDR1 is DFQATT and CDR2 SNEGSKA (reference sequence). The CDR3 sequence: CSATGRSYNEQFF. The CDR3, as DNA: TGCAGTGCTACCGGGAGGTCCTACAATGAGCAGTTCTTC.

Comments on this clonotype: This may be a read error, as it is one base from a much larger clone. The chain carries TRBV28 and TRBJ2-6, with no clear D. Trimming shortened V by 5 bases and J by 2 bases, and 13 bases separated the two germline ends. The CDR3 runs 16 residues. CDR1 is MDHEN, CDR2 SYDVKM, per germline. The CDR3 region is CASSQDHGAGANVLTF. CDR3 nucleotides: TGTGCCAGCAGTCAGGACCATGGCGCTGGGGCCAACGTCCTGACTTTC. Full variable domain (outside the CDR3, taken from reference TRBV28 and TRBJ2-6): DVKVTQSSRYLVKRTGEKVFLECVQDMDHENMFWYRQDPGLGLRLIYFSYDVKMKEKGDIPEGYSVSREKKERFSLILESASTNQTSMYLCASSQDHGAGANVLTFGAGSRLTVL.

This clonotype was observed many times. The chain carries TRBV27 and TRBJ1-1; D unresolved. The V gene lost 7 bases and the J gene lost 1 base, with 19 bases spanning the gap. Germline CDR1 and CDR2: MNHEY and SMNVEV (reference sequence). This CDR3 is built from 16 residues. The CDR3 DNA sequence: TGTGCCAGCACCACGGGCAGCACCTGGCGGAACACTGAAGCTTTCTTT. Protein: CASTTGSTWRNTEAFF.

The sample holds many counts of this clonotype. V usage is TRBV6-2 or TRBV6-3 and J usage is TRBJ2-1; no clear D gene. The CDR3 spans 16 residues. V lost 4 bases and J lost 2, with 15 bases in between. Germline CDR1 MNHEY, CDR2 SVGEGT. CDR3: CASSFGGLGTYNEQFF. The CDR3 coding sequence is TGTGCCAGCAGTTTTGGTGGGCTGGGAACCTACAATGAGCAGTTCTTC.

This clonotype was seen only a few times. The genes are TRBV6-5 and TRBJ1-2; the D is unclear. Trimming shortened V by 5 bases and J by 1 base, and 2 bases separated the two germline ends. The CDR3 contains 11 residues. CDR1 is MNHEY and CDR2 is SVGAGI in the germline V gene. The CDR3 nucleotides read TGTGCCAGCAGTAGTAACTATGGCTACACCTTC. As protein: CASSSNYGYTF.